This T cell receptor (beta chain) was documented in a study of blood T cell repertoires in COVID-19. In the study overall: Acute-phase and convalescent COVID-19 samples originated in the United States, Italy and Spain. The cDNA or gDNA used as material had been derived from T cells, B-cell-depleted T cells, or PBMCs.

V was pared by 0 bases and J by 4 bases, with 4 bases of the junction left unmatched. In germline, CDR1 is LNHNV, CDR2 YYDKDF (reference sequence). The CDR3 is 16 residues long. Original data processing: Estimation of nucleated cell counts relied on the amplification of reference gene primers. Data came from immunoSEQ multiplex PCR; TCRdb stores just in-frame clones and leaves some out. The V and J calls and clone size were taken over from that table, and D and trimming were inferred from the DNA. Of about 170,000 clones listed, about 85% are singletons. The chain carries TRBV15 and TRBJ1-3; 9 nucleotides match TRBD1. The receptor was isolated from a man between 60 and 70 years old who had recovered from COVID-19. The source material was peripheral blood. The CDR3 DNA reads as TGTGCCACCAGCAGAGATACAGGGGGCTGGGGAAACACCATATATTTT. It yields the protein CATSRDTGGWGNTIYF.